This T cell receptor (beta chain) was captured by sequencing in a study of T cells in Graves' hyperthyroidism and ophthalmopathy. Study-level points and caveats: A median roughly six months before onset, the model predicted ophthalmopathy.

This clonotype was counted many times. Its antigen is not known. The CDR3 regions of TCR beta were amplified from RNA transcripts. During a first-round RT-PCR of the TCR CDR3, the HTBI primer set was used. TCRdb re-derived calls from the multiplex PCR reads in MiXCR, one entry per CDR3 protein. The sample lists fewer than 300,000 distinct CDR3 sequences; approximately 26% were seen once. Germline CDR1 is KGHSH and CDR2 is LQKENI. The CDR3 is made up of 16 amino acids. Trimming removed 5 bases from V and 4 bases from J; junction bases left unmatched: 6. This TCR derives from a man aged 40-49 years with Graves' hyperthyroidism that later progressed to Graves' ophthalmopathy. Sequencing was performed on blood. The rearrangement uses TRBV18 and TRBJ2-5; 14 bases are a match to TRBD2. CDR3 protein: CASSSGLAGVGETQYF. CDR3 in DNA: TGTGCCAGCTCATCGGGACTAGCGGGAGTCGGAGAGACCCAGTACTTC.